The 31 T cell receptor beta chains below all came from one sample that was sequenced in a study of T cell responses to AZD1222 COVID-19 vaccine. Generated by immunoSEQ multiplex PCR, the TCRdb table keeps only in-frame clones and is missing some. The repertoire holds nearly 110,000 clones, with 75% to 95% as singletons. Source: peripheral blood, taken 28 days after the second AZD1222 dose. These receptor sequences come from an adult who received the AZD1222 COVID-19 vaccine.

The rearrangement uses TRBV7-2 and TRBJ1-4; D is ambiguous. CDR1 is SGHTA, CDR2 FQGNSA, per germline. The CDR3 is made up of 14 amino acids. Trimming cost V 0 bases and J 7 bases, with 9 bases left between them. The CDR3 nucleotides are TGTGCCAGCAGCTTAGCTGGGATCGGTGAAAAACTGTTTTTT. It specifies CASSLAGIGEKLFF.

The DNA of the CDR3 is TGTGCCAGCAGTTATAAGGGACAGGGGGCTGAAAAACTGTTTTTT. Translating gives CASSYKGQGAEKLFF. The chain uses TRBV6-5 and TRBJ1-4, with 12 positions matching TRBD1. This CDR3 is 15 amino acids long. After removal of 3 bases from V and 7 bases from J, the junction contained 3 bases not matched to a gene. From germline, CDR1 is MNHEY and CDR2 SVGAGI.

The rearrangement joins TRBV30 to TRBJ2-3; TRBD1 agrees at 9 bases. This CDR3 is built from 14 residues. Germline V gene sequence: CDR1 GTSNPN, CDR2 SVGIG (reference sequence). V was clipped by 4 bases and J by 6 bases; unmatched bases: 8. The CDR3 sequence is CAWILTGGMDTQYF. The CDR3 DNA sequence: TGTGCCTGGATCCTCACAGGGGGCATGGATACGCAGTATTTT.

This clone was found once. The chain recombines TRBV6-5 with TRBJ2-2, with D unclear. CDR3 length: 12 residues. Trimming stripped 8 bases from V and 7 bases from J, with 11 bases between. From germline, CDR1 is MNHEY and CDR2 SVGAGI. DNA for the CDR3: TGTGCCAGCCGCAAGGGCCTCGGGGAGCTGTTTTTT. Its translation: CASRKGLGELFF.

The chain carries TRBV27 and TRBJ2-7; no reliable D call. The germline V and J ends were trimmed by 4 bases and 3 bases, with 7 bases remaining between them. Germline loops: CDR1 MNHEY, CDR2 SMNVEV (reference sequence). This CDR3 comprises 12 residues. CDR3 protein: CASSSSLYEQYF. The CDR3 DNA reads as TGTGCCAGCAGTTCGTCCCTCTACGAGCAGTACTTC.

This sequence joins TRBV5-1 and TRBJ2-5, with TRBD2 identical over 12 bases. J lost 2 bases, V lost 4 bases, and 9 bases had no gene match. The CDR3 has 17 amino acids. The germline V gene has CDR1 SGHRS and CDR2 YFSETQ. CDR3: CASSPWTSGERQETQYF. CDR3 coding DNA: TGCGCCAGCAGCCCGTGGACTAGCGGGGAGAGACAAGAGACCCAGTACTTC.

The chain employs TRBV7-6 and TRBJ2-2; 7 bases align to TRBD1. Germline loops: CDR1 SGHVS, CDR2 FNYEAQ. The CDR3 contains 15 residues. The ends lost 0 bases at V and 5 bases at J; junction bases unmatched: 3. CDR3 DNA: TGTGCCAGCAGCTTAGCACAGGGGTCAACCGGGGAGCTGTTTTTT. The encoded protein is CASSLAQGSTGELFF.

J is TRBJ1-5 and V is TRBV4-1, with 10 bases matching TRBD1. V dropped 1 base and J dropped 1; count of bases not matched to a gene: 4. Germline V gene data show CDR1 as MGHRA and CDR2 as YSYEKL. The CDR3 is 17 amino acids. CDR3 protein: CASSQATGGRSNQPQHF. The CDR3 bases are TGCGCCAGCAGCCAAGCGACAGGGGGCCGGAGCAATCAGCCCCAGCATTTT.

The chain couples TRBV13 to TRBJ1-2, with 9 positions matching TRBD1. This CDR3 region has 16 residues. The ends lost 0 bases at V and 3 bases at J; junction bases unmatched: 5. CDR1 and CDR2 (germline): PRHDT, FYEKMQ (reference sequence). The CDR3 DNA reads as TGTGCCAGCAGCTTAGGAAGGACAGGGGTTCACTATGGCTACACCTTC. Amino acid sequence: CASSLGRTGVHYGYTF.

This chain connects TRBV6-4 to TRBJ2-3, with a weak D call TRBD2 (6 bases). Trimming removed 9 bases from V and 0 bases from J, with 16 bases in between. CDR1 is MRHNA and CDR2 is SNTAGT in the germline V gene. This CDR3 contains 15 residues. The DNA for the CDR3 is TGTGCCAGTTCAGACGGGGGAGGAAGCACAGATACGCAGTATTTT. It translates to CASSDGGGSTDTQYF.

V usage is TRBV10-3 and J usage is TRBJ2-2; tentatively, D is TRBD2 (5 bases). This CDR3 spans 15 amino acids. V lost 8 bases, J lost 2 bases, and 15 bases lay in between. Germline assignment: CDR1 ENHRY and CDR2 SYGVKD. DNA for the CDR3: TGTGCCATCGCGGACCGAGCGGAAAACACCGGGGAGCTGTTTTTT. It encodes CAIADRAENTGELFF.

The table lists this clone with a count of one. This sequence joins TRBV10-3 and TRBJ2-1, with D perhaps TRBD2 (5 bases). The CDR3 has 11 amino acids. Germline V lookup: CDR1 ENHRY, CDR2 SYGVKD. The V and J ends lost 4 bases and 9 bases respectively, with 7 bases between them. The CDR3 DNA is TGTGCCATCAGTGCAGGAGGTGAGCAGTTCTTC. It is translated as CAISAGGEQFF.

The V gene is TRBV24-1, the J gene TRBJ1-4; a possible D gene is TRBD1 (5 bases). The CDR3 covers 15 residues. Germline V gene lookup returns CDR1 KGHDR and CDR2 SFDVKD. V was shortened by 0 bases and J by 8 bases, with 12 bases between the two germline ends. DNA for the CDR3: TGTGCCACCAGTGATTTGGGCAGGGAGGGCGAAAAACTGTTTTTT. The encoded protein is CATSDLGREGEKLFF.

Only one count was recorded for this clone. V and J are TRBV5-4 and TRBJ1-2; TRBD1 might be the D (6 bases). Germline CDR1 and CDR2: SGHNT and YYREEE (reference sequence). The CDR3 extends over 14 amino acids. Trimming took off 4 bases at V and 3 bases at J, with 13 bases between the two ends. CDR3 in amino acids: CASSLRGYDYGYTF. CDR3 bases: TGTGCCAGCAGCCTCAGGGGTTATGACTATGGCTACACCTTC.

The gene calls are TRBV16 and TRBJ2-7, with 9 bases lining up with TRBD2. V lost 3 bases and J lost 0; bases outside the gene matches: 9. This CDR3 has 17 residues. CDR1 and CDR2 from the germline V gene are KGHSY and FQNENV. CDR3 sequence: CASSQMDRTSDSYEQYF. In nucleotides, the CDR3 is TGTGCCAGCAGCCAGATGGATAGGACTAGCGACTCCTACGAGCAGTACTTC.

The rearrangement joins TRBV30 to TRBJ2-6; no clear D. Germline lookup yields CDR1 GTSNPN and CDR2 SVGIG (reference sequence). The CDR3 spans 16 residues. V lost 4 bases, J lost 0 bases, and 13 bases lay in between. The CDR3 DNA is TGTGCCTGGAATAGGGCTAAACTCTCTGGGGCCAACGTCCTGACTTTC. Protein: CAWNRAKLSGANVLTF.

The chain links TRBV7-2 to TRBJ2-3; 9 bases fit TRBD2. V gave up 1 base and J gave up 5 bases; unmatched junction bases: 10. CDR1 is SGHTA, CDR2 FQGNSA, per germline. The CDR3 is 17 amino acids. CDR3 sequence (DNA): TGTGCCAGCAGCTTAGGGCGGGGGGGCTCTGTTTTAGATACGCAGTATTTT. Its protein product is CASSLGRGGSVLDTQYF.

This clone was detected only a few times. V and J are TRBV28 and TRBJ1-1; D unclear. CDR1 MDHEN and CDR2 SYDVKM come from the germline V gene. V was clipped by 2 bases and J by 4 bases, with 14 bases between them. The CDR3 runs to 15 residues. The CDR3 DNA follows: TGTGCCAGCAGTTTACGGAGGCTCGTTGTCACTGAAGCTTTCTTT. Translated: CASSLRRLVVTEAFF. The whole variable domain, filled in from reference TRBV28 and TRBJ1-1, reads DVKVTQSSRYLVKRTGEKVFLECVQDMDHENMFWYRQDPGLGLRLIYFSYDVKMKEKGDIPEGYSVSREKKERFSLILESASTNQTSMYLCASSLRRLVVTEAFFGQGTRLTVV.

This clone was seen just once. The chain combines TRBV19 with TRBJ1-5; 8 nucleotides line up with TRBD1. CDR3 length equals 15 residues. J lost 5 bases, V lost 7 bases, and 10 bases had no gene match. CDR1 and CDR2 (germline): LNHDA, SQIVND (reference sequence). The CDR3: CASTRQGARDQPQHF. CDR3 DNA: TGTGCCAGTACCCGCCAGGGGGCGCGGGATCAGCCCCAGCATTTT.

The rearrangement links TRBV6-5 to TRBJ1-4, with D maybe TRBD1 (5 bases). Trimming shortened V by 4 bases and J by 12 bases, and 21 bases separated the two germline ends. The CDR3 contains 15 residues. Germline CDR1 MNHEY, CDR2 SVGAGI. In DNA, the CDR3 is TGTGCCAGCAGTTTGTCCGGGACGCAATTGTTGGAACTGTTTTTT. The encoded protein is CASSLSGTQLLELFF.

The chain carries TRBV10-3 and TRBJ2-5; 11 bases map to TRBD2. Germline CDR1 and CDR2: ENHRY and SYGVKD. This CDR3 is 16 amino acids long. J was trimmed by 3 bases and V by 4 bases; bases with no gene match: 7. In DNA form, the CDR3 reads TGTGCCATCAGTGGCAATAGCGGGGGGGAGAAAGAGACCCAGTACTTC. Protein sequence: CAISGNSGGEKETQYF.

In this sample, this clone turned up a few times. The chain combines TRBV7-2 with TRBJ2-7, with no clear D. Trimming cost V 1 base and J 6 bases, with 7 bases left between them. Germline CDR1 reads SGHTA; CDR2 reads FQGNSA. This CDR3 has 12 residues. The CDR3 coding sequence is TGTGCCAGCAGCTTAGATTTGGTCGAGCAGTACTTC. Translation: CASSLDLVEQYF.

DNA for the CDR3: TGTGCCAGCAGTTGGCGGTCCCTGAACACCGGGGAGCTGTTTTTT. It codes for CASSWRSLNTGELFF. The chain couples TRBV27 to TRBJ2-2; D gene ambiguous. Per the germline V gene, CDR1 is MNHEY and CDR2 is SMNVEV (reference sequence). The CDR3 has 15 amino acids. Trimming shortened V by 4 bases and J by 1 base, and 10 bases separated the two germline ends.

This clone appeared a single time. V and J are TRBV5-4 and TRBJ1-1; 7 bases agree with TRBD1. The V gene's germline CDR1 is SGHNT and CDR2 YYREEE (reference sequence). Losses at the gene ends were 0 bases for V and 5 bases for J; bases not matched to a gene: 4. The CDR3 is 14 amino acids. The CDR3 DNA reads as TGTGCCAGCAGCTTGGACCCAGGGGGGACTGAAGCTTTCTTT. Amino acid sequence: CASSLDPGGTEAFF. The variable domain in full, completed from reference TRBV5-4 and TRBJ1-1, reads ETGVTQSPTHLIKTRGQQVTLRCSSQSGHNTVSWYQQALGQGPQFIFQYYREEENGRGNFPPRFSGLQFPNYSSELNVNALELDDSALYLCASSLDPGGTEAFFGQGTRLTVV.

In DNA form, the CDR3 reads TGTGCCAGCAGCCAAGAGTTAGGGGTAGTTAAGACCCAGTACTTC. Its protein is CASSQELGVVKTQYF. V usage is TRBV3-1 (or the pseudogene TRBV3-2) and J usage is TRBJ2-5, with D possibly being TRBD1 (5 bases). The germline V gene has CDR1 LGHDT and CDR2 YNNKEL (reference sequence). The CDR3 is 15 residues long. Between the trimmed V and J ends, which lost 0 bases and 6 bases, there was a span of 14 bases.

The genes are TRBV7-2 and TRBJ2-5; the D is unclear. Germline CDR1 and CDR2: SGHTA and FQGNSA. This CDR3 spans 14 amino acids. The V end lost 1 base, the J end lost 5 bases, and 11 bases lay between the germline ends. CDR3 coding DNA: TGTGCCAGCAGCTTAGGGGGTTTTCTTGAGACCCAGTACTTC. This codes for CASSLGGFLETQYF.

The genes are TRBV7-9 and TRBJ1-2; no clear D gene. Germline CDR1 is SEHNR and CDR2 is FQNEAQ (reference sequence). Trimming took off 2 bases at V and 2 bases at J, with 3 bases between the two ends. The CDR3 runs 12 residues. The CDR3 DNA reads TGTGCCAGCAGCTTACAGAACTATGGCTACACCTTC. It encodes CASSLQNYGYTF. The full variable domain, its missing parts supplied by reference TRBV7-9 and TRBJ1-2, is DTGVSQNPRHKITKRGQNVTFRCDPISEHNRLYWYRQTLGQGPEFLTYFQNEAQLEKSRLLSDRFSAERPKGSFSTLEIQRTEQGDSAMYLCASSLQNYGYTFGSGTRLTVV.

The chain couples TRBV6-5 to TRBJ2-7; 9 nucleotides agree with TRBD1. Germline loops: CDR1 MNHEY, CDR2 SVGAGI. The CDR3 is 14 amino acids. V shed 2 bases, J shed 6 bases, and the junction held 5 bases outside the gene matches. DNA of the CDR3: TGTGCCAGCAGTTACAACAGGGGGCCAAGCGAGCAGTACTTC. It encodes CASSYNRGPSEQYF.

The CDR3 spells CASSIVGQHTGELFF. The CDR3 nucleotides are TGTGCCAGTAGTATAGTTGGACAACACACCGGGGAGCTGTTTTTT. The chain links TRBV19 to TRBJ2-2; tentatively, D is TRBD1 (5 bases). V shed 1 base and J shed 3 bases, with 9 bases lying between them. There are 15 residues in the CDR3. The germline V gene has CDR1 LNHDA and CDR2 SQIVND (reference sequence).

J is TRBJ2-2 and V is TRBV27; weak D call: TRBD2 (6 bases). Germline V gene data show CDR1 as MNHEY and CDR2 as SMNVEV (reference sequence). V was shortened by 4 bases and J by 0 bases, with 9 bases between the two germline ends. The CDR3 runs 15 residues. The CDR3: CASSWGDANTGELFF. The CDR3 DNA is TGTGCCAGCAGTTGGGGGGATGCGAACACCGGGGAGCTGTTTTTT.

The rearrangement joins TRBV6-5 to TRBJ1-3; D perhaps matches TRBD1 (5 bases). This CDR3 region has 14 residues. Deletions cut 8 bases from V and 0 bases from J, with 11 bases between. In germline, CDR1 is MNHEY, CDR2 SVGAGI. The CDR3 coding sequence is TGTGCCAGCGGCCGGGGCCACTCTGGAAACACCATATATTTT. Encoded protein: CASGRGHSGNTIYF.